The 18 T cell receptor beta chains listed next were all sequenced from one sample in a study of CD8+CD57+ T cells in acquired aplastic anemia. CDR3 and TCR beta VDJ profiling relied on a genomic DNA template. A single record per CDR3 protein comes from TCRdb applying MiXCR to the reads. The table shows around 150,000 distinct CDR3 sequences, with less than 45% occurring only once. Sequenced input: sorted CD4+, CD8+, or CD8+CD57+ T cells (not recorded which) from PBMCs. These receptors were taken from a human donor in good health, serving as a control.

This clonotype has at least ten counts. The chain combines TRBV5-1 with TRBJ2-1; D is possibly TRBD2 (6 bases). The germline V and J ends were trimmed by 0 bases and 0 bases, with 7 bases remaining between them. Germline V gene sequence: CDR1 SGHRS, CDR2 YFSETQ. The CDR3 spans 15 residues. CDR3 amino acids: CASSLELASYNEQFF. The DNA for the CDR3 is TGCGCCAGCAGCTTGGAACTAGCCTCCTACAATGAGCAGTTCTTC.

The table lists this clonotype with many counts. This sequence joins TRBV9 and TRBJ1-4; 7 bases are a match to TRBD1. The CDR3 loop spans 14 amino acids. CDR1 is SGDLS, CDR2 YYNGEE, per germline. With 3 bases clipped from V and 3 bases from J, the junction kept 2 bases outside the gene matches. The CDR3 loop is CASSGTGANEKLFF. As DNA, the CDR3 is TGTGCCAGCAGCGGGACAGGAGCTAATGAAAAACTGTTTTTT. The whole variable domain, remainder taken from reference TRBV9 and TRBJ1-4, is DSGVTQTPKHLITATGQRVTLRCSPRSGDLSVYWYQQSLDQGLQFLIQYYNGEERAKGNILERFSAQQFPDLHSELNLSSLELGDSALYFCASSGTGANEKLFFGSGTQLSVL.

This clonotype was counted ten times or more. The chain carries TRBV24-1 and TRBJ2-3; D gene unclear. V lost 1 base and J 11 bases, leaving 12 bases between the germline ends. There are 13 residues in the CDR3. Germline-derived CDR1 and CDR2 are KGHDR and SFDVKD. CDR3 sequence: CATSDFFSRVQYF. Written as DNA, the CDR3 is TGTGCCACCAGTGATTTCTTTTCACGGGTGCAGTATTTT.

This sequence joins TRBV15 and TRBJ2-7; D uncertain. The CDR3 loop spans 12 amino acids. The germline V gene has CDR1 LNHNV and CDR2 YYDKDF (reference sequence). V was cut by 6 bases and J by 4 bases, with 10 bases left in between. CDR3 bases: TGTGCCACCAGTTATCAGGAGTACGAGCAGTACTTC. Translation gives CATSYQEYEQYF.

In its sample, this clonotype was seen a few times. V and J are TRBV7-8 and TRBJ1-2; D unresolved. The CDR3 is 17 amino acids. The V and J ends lost 5 bases and 3 bases respectively, with 22 bases between them. Germline CDR1 and CDR2: SGHVS and FQNEAQ. CDR3 sequence (DNA): TGTGCCAGCAGCATTTCGAGAGTCCGGGCTGCCCACTATGGCTACACCTTC. Its translation is CASSISRVRAAHYGYTF.

V gene TRBV6-5 combines with J gene TRBJ2-7; D unresolved. The V end was cut by 4 bases, the J end by 3 bases, with 10 bases between. The CDR3 is made up of 13 amino acids. Germline V CDR1 and CDR2: MNHEY, SVGAGI. Written as DNA, the CDR3 is TGTGCCAGCAGTTCGCTTTCGCGCTACGAGCAGTACTTC. Its translation: CASSSLSRYEQYF.

This clonotype was observed many times. The chain carries TRBV5-5 and TRBJ1-3; D unclear. There are 14 residues in the CDR3. The V and J ends lost 0 bases and 0 bases respectively, with 4 bases between them. Germline V gene data show CDR1 as SGHKS and CDR2 as YYEKEE (reference sequence). The CDR3 is CASSLGGSGNTIYF. CDR3 DNA: TGTGCCAGCAGCTTGGGGGGCTCTGGAAACACCATATATTTT. Together with reference TRBV5-5 and TRBJ1-3, the CDR3 gives the full variable domain: DAGVTQSPTHLIKTRGQQVTLRCSPISGHKSVSWYQQVLGQGPQFIFQYYEKEERGRGNFPDRFSARQFPNYSSELNVNALLLGDSALYLCASSLGGSGNTIYFGEGSWLTVV.

This clonotype was observed at least ten times. J is TRBJ1-2 and V is TRBV19, with D maybe TRBD1 (5 bases). CDR3 size: 15 residues. V was shortened by 4 bases and J by 8 bases, with 20 bases between the two germline ends. The germline V gene encodes CDR1 LNHDA and CDR2 SQIVND (reference sequence). Here the CDR3 reads CASSNSWGGMTGYTF. The CDR3 DNA reads as TGTGCCAGTAGTAACTCCTGGGGGGGAATGACGGGCTACACCTTC. Combining the CDR3 with reference TRBV19 and TRBJ1-2 gives the whole variable domain DGGITQSPKYLFRKEGQNVTLSCEQNLNHDAMYWYRQDPGQGLRLIYYSQIVNDFQKGDIAEGYSVSREKKESFPLTVTSAQKNPTAFYLCASSNSWGGMTGYTFGSGTRLTVV.

The rearrangement links TRBV25-1 to TRBJ2-3; the D gene is possibly TRBD1 (6 bases). Germline V gene data show CDR1 as MGHDK and CDR2 as SYGVNS. Trimming left V 5 bases short and J 3 bases short, with 9 bases between. The CDR3 runs to 13 residues. The CDR3, as DNA: TGTGCCAGCAGTAGCCAGGGGACAGATACGCAGTATTTT. It specifies CASSSQGTDTQYF.

The chain employs TRBV29-1 and TRBJ1-1, with TRBD1 matching over 7 bases. The CDR3 has 15 amino acids. The V and J ends lost 4 bases and 3 bases, in that order; junction bases with no gene match: 11. Germline-derived CDR1 and CDR2 are SQVTM and ANQGSEA. CDR3 region: CSVGQGWGMDTEAFF. The CDR3 DNA reads TGCAGCGTTGGACAGGGTTGGGGAATGGACACTGAAGCTTTCTTT.

Notes on this clonotype: The junction departs from germline at one end; a sequencing error may be responsible. The chain is built from TRBV20-1 and TRBJ1-3; D not resolved. The CDR3 contains 16 residues. Germline V gene data show CDR1 as DFQATT and CDR2 as SNEGSKA (reference sequence). CDR3 bases: TGCAGTGCTAGAGATCTGACCTTTAGCTCTGGAAACACCTTATATTTT. Encoded protein: CSARDLTFSSGNTLYF.

The chain carries TRBV29-1 and TRBJ2-1, with 9 bases matching TRBD1. Germline-derived CDR1 and CDR2 are SQVTM and ANQGSEA. CDR3 length equals 12 residues. Losses at the gene ends were 6 bases for V and 9 bases for J; bases not matched to a gene: 6. The CDR3 bases are TGCAGCGTGAACAGGGGGCCCACTGAGCAGTTCTTC. Amino acids: CSVNRGPTEQFF.

This clonotype was observed many times. The J gene is TRBJ2-1, the V gene TRBV7-9; 10 positions agree with TRBD2. This CDR3 region has 15 residues. J was trimmed by 8 bases and V by 7 bases; bases with no gene match: 11. Germline assignment: CDR1 SEHNR and CDR2 FQNEAQ (reference sequence). CDR3: CASKSLAGEGYEQFF. As DNA, the CDR3 is TGTGCCAGCAAATCTCTAGCGGGGGAGGGGTATGAGCAGTTCTTC.

The V gene is TRBV10-3, the J gene TRBJ1-4; no definite D call. The V end lost 4 bases, the J end lost 4 bases, and 4 bases lay between the germline ends. CDR3 length equals 12 residues. CDR1 ENHRY and CDR2 SYGVKD come from the germline V gene. This CDR3 is CAISGSNEKLFF. Here the CDR3 DNA reads TGTGCCATCAGTGGCAGTAATGAAAAACTGTTTTTT.

The gene calls are TRBV10-3 and TRBJ2-7; the D gene could be TRBD1 or TRBD2 (5 bases each). V shed 10 bases and J shed 5 bases, with 18 bases lying between them. The germline gives CDR1 ENHRY, CDR2 SYGVKD. CDR3 length: 13 amino acids. In DNA, the CDR3 is TGTGCCACCAAGCTGGCCGGGGACCACGAGCAGTACTTC. Amino acids: CATKLAGDHEQYF.

This clonotype has a single count. V is TRBV7-8 and J is TRBJ1-1; the D is unclear. Trimming stripped 1 base from V and 8 bases from J, with 14 bases between. Germline loops: CDR1 SGHVS, CDR2 FQNEAQ. This CDR3 is built from 14 residues. CDR3 DNA: TGTGCCAGCAGCTTAGAAGGCTTTCTCAGAGAAGCTTTCTTT. This translates into CASSLEGFLREAFF.

This clonotype was seen a handful of times. The chain couples TRBV29-1 to TRBJ2-7; D might be TRBD2 (6 bases). CDR1 is SQVTM and CDR2 is ANQGSEA in the germline V gene. The CDR3 is 12 residues long. The V end was cut by 4 bases, the J end by 2 bases, with 9 bases between. In DNA, the CDR3 is TGCAGCGTTGTTGCGGGGACCTACGAGCAGTACTTC. Translation: CSVVAGTYEQYF.

The chain has TRBV10-3 and TRBJ1-2; no reliable D call. This CDR3 is built from 12 residues. The V and J ends lost 8 bases and 3 bases respectively, with 10 bases between them. Germline V gene lookup returns CDR1 ENHRY and CDR2 SYGVKD. The CDR3: CAILGRDYGYTF. In DNA, the CDR3 is TGTGCCATCCTTGGGCGGGACTATGGCTACACCTTC.